This T cell receptor beta chain was identified in a study of blood T cell repertoires in COVID-19. On the study more broadly: The United States, Italy and Spain provided the acute and convalescent COVID-19 samples.

Repertoires were generated with immunoSEQ multiplex PCR, while TCRdb's copy carries only in-frame clones and drops some. The table records under 350,000 clones, just under 90% of them present only once. The CDR3 spans 14 residues. CDR1 and CDR2 from the germline V gene are MDHEN and SYDVKM. The V gene end was trimmed by 2 bases and the J gene end by 7 bases; junction bases not matched to a gene: 7. The chain is built from TRBV28 and TRBJ1-2; 7 positions agree with TRBD1. Sequencing was carried out using PBMCs or T cells enriched from blood (not recorded which). This clonotype originated in a woman aged 60-75 years who had recovered from COVID-19. CDR3 amino acids: CASSLSDRVVGYTF. The CDR3 DNA is TGTGCCAGCAGTTTAAGCGACAGGGTTGTTGGCTACACCTTC.